The present entry profiles one T cell receptor beta chain with its context. Which antigen it targets is not known. There are no base qualities to consult, and no much larger clone falls within one base. The data were taken from a study of blood T cell repertoires in COVID-19 (dated by TCRdb to 2020 to 2022). About the full investigation: Collaborator samples came from the United States, Italy and Spain and covered acute and convalescent phases of COVID-19. The prospective study material was composed of cDNA or gDNA derived from T cells, B-cell-depleted T cells, or PBMCs. Subjects who had been exposed to COVID-19, were actively infected with it, or had recovered from it provided the deeply sampled blood TCRbeta repertoires that made up the dataset. The repertoires were released in a freely available public database intended as a resource for research on the immune response to SARS-CoV-2. The samples were drawn from the first 160 participants of the ongoing ImmuneRACE study and from 950 to 1,500 subjects provided by 6 global collaborators. Nearly every sample came with metadata listing a de-identified subject ID, COVID-19 status, age in years and sex. Where HLA class I and class II types were available, the types were taken from metadata supplied by the sample provider, not from assay-based typing.

Enrolling through a virtual design, the prospective study's participants ranged in age from roughly 18 to 95 years and lived across 24 United States geographic areas. In the prospective study, participants were assigned to cohorts based on the clinical history participants reported in a screening survey and a study questionnaire. Each participant in the prospective study had whole blood, serum and a nasopharyngeal or oropharyngeal swab collected by mobile phlebotomists. Additional blood draws and questionnaires over an approximately two-month period could optionally be provided by prospective study participants. Before DNA extraction, prospective study blood samples were shipped either frozen or at room temperature. According to the germline V gene, CDR1 reads MDHEN and CDR2 reads SYDVKM. Between the V and J ends, shortened by 6 bases and 8 bases respectively, the junction contains 14 bases. The CDR3 holds 14 amino acids from the cysteine to the phenylalanine. The only DNA kept is the CDR3, 42 bases in frame from the first base.

Beyond this particular receptor, the publication reports: The amount of clinical and demographic metadata varied by source and participant and was provided uncurated.

TCRbeta CDR3 regions were amplified from genomic DNA using the immunoSEQ Assay, a bias-controlled multiplex PCR. The authors' analysis ran thus. Nucleated cell counts per sample were estimated from amplification of reference gene primers within the assay. To quantify the absolute abundance of each unique TCRbeta CDR3 rearrangement, sequence reads were collapsed and filtered. For each sample, productive Simpson clonality was calculated by taking the square root of Simpson's diversity index across productive rearrangements. The immuneACCESS repertoire file appears here via TCRdb, limited to in-frame rearrangements. These files lack a portion of the clones; in checked studies, under half of the deficit traces to unresolved V genes, and the cause of the others is not known. V and J calls and clone size are copied from that table; D and trimming were computed from the DNA. Within this sample are some 200,000 clones, with roughly 82% of them counted one time only. Approximately 4.7% of the sample goes to the ten largest clones.

Sequencing was done on a sample of PBMCs or T cells enriched from blood (not recorded which). The source is a woman aged 55-75 years with acute COVID-19. The chain joins TRBV28 to TRBJ1-6; there is no confident call for the D gene. The bases are TGTGCCAGCAGCCCCCGGGAGCCCTATTCACCCCTCCACTTT. This codes for CASSPREPYSPLHF.